This T cell receptor (beta chain) was recovered during a study of CD4 and CD8 cells across lung adenocarcinoma regions. This clonotype was seen a single time. Germline and junction disagree at one end, which may indicate a read error. Looked up from germline, CDR1 is MNHNS and CDR2 is SASEGT. The length of the CDR3 is 17 residues. Samples came from patients with localized non-small cell lung adenocarcinoma. One entry per CDR3 protein results from TCRdb running MiXCR on the PCR reads. Of under 8,000 distinct CDR3 sequences in the sample, approximately 54% are singletons; the top ten hold around 43%. The rearrangement uses TRBV6-1 and TRBJ2-5; D perhaps matches TRBD2 (6 bases). This receptor was obtained from a male donor with lung adenocarcinoma. The CD4 and CD8 labels of this study may be unreliable. Sequencing was performed on CD8+ T cells from the center of a lung tumor. DNA of the CDR3: TGTGCCAGCAGTGAGGCGCTGAGCGGGCGTGGCCAAGAGACGCAGTACTTT. Encoded protein: CASSEALSGRGQETQYF.